Included here is one T cell receptor beta chain sequence, with context. The antigen is undetermined. This entry comes from a study of beta chain features in type 1 diabetes. Investigators reverse transcribed all isolated RNA, so they sequenced expressed TCRB transcripts. Profiling relied on immunoSEQ multiplex PCR, and the TCRdb table lists in-frame clones only, not all of them. This sample yields under 350,000 clones, of which more than 13% are seen a single time; more than 0.015% belongs to the top ten. Study outcomes and limitations: For type 1 diabetes patients, VDJ junctions showed fewer insertions and more deletions. TCRB CDR3s were moderately but significantly shorter in Type 1 diabetes patients in all four CD4+ subsets.

This CDR3 is 14 amino acids long. Germline V gene lookup returns CDR1 SNHLY and CDR2 FYNNEI. V dropped 5 bases and J dropped 3 bases, with 11 bases sitting between them. This clonotype was obtained from a man aged 25-40 years with type 1 diabetes. Material for sequencing was naive CD4+ T cells from blood. This chain links TRBV2 with TRBJ1-5; the D gene is possibly TRBD1 (6 bases). In DNA, the CDR3 is TGTGCCAGCAGTCTAGGACAGAACAATCAGCCCCAGCATTTT. It yields the protein CASSLGQNNQPQHF.